A single sample gave rise to the 19 T cell receptor beta chains below, sequenced in a study of shared clonotypes between healthy human individuals. Naive CD8 cells comprised CD45RO-negative, CCR7-positively selected cells, excluding terminally differentiated effector memory CD45RA+ cells. TCRdb's table, derived via immunoSEQ multiplex PCR, lists solely in-frame clones and lacks some. The repertoire has hundreds of thousands of clones, roughly 96% of them found once; the top ten carry 0.11%. The specimen sequenced was naive CD8+ T cells sorted from blood. The receptors come from a woman aged 25 to 39 in good health.

This chain links TRBV28 with TRBJ1-5; possibly TRBD1 for D (6 bases). V gave up 11 bases and J gave up 2 bases, with 31 bases separating them. Germline loops: CDR1 MDHEN, CDR2 SYDVKM. This CDR3 spans 19 amino acids. CDR3 loop: CAAQTPGTWDKGGNQPQHF. The CDR3 region has the DNA TGTGCCGCGCAGACCCCCGGGACATGGGATAAGGGGGGCAATCAGCCCCAGCATTTT.

Only one count was recorded for this clone. The chain combines TRBV9 with TRBJ2-5; a possible D gene is TRBD2 (6 bases). The ends were cut back, 0 bases at V and 5 bases at J, with 17 bases in the middle. Germline V CDR1 and CDR2: SGDLS, YYNGEE. This CDR3 has 16 residues. For the CDR3, the DNA is TGTGCCAGCAGCGTAGGAGGGACTGTGGTAGGCGAGACCCAGTACTTC. Protein: CASSVGGTVVGETQYF. Full variable domain (remainder filled in from reference TRBV9 and TRBJ2-5): DSGVTQTPKHLITATGQRVTLRCSPRSGDLSVYWYQQSLDQGLQFLIQYYNGEERAKGNILERFSAQQFPDLHSELNLSSLELGDSALYFCASSVGGTVVGETQYFGPGTRLLVL.

This clone occurred once. The chain links TRBV6-5 to TRBJ2-2; 9 bases are shared with TRBD2. Germline V gene data show CDR1 as MNHEY and CDR2 as SVGAGI. V shed 7 bases, J shed 5 bases, and the junction held 8 bases outside the gene matches. This CDR3 comprises 15 residues. In DNA form, the CDR3 reads TGTGCCAGCATTAGCGGGAGCGTGGGGACCGGGGAGCTGTTTTTT. Translation: CASISGSVGTGELFF.

V gene TRBV4-1 combines with J gene TRBJ2-7; 8 bases line up with TRBD1. The CDR3 contains 16 residues. Germline CDR1 reads MGHRA; CDR2 reads YSYEKL. Losses at the gene ends were 1 base for V and 1 base for J; bases not matched to a gene: 6. The CDR3 here is CASSQGGQAGSYEQYF. The DNA of the CDR3 is TGCGCCAGCAGCCAAGGGGGACAGGCGGGATCCTACGAGCAGTACTTC.

This chain connects TRBV29-1 to TRBJ1-2; D uncertain. The CDR3 covers 15 residues. Germline V lookup: CDR1 SQVTM, CDR2 ANQGSEA. V lost 3 bases, J lost 5 bases, and 19 bases lay in between. The CDR3 loop reads CSVDPIVWGNYGYTF. The CDR3 DNA sequence: TGCAGCGTTGACCCGATCGTGTGGGGAAATTATGGCTACACCTTC.

This chain connects TRBV28 to TRBJ2-5, with 11 bases fitting TRBD1. Germline trimming cut 8 bases from V and 3 bases from J; bases unmatched to any gene: 20. Looked up from germline, CDR1 is MDHEN and CDR2 is SYDVKM. There are 19 residues in the CDR3. CDR3 protein: CASSFIWTGGIKTEETQYF. The CDR3 nucleotides are TGTGCCAGCTCCTTTATTTGGACAGGGGGCATCAAGACCGAAGAGACCCAGTACTTC.

This clone was counted a single time. Other DNA sequences in this specimen translate into the identical CDR3. The chain links TRBV11-2 to TRBJ2-7, with D hard to call. Trimming took off 0 bases at V and 0 bases at J, with 3 bases between the two ends. Germline assignment: CDR1 SGHAT and CDR2 FQNNGV. The CDR3 length is 13 residues. CDR3 region: CASSLDSSYEQYF. CDR3 bases: TGTGCCAGCAGCTTAGACAGCTCCTACGAGCAGTACTTC. Complete variable domain (other parts from reference TRBV11-2 and TRBJ2-7): EAGVAQSPRYKIIEKRQSVAFWCNPISGHATLYWYQQILGQGPKLLIQFQNNGVVDDSQLPKDRFSAERLKGVDSTLKIQPAKLEDSAVYLCASSLDSSYEQYFGPGTRLTVT.

J is TRBJ2-4 and V is TRBV15, with TRBD1 matching 7 bases. The V segment lost 4 bases and the J segment 8 bases; nucleotides outside the gene matches: 8. The CDR3 totals 14 residues. The germline V gene has CDR1 LNHNV and CDR2 YYDKDF (reference sequence). The DNA for the CDR3 is TGTGCCACCAGCAAGGGCAGGGGGTTGGACATTCAGTACTTC. It translates to CATSKGRGLDIQYF.

The V call is TRBV28, the J call TRBJ2-1; D may match TRBD1 or TRBD2 (5 bases each). V lost 3 bases and J 10 bases, leaving 16 bases between the germline ends. From germline, CDR1 is MDHEN and CDR2 SYDVKM. This CDR3 is built from 14 residues. Here the CDR3 reads CASSLKLPWGEQFF. In nucleotides, the CDR3 is TGTGCCAGCAGTTTGAAACTGCCGTGGGGGGAGCAGTTCTTC.

Turning to this clone: The sample holds other DNA sequences that translate to the same CDR3. This chain connects TRBV5-1 to TRBJ2-7; no reliable D call. Germline CDR1 SGHRS, CDR2 YFSETQ. Trimming took 4 bases from V and 1 from J, leaving 9 bases between them. The CDR3 sequence is 13 residues long. This CDR3 is CASSLGSSYEQYF. Written as DNA, the CDR3 is TGCGCCAGCAGCCTGGGCAGTTCCTACGAGCAGTACTTC.

The rearrangement links TRBV27 to TRBJ2-1, with D hard to call. CDR1 is MNHEY, CDR2 SMNVEV, per germline (reference sequence). V lost 2 bases and J lost 3, with 8 bases in between. The CDR3 spans 14 residues. CDR3 sequence reads: CASSLRFNYNEQFF. In DNA form, the CDR3 reads TGTGCCAGCAGTTTACGGTTCAACTACAATGAGCAGTTCTTC.

The J gene is TRBJ2-7, the V gene TRBV23-1, with D unclear. TRBV23-1 is designated an ORF whose function remains uncertain. V was clipped by 1 base and J by 5 bases, with 15 bases between them. CDR3 length equals 15 residues. The CDR3 loop is CASSQWLNRYHEQYF. CDR3 nucleotide sequence: TGCGCCAGCAGTCAATGGCTGAACCGATACCACGAGCAGTACTTC.

The chain has TRBV21-1 and TRBJ2-5; TRBD2 reflects the table's D call only, with no check against the DNA. TRBV21-1 is listed as a pseudogene. The CDR3 is 19 residues long. CDR3 amino acids: CASSKSVQLAGDLRETQYF. CDR3 bases: TGTGCCAGCAGCAAATCAGTTCAACTAGCGGGGGACCTTAGAGAGACCCAGTACTTC.

The chain employs TRBV7-9 and TRBJ2-1, with D tentatively TRBD1 (6 bases). Germline V gives CDR1 SEHNR, CDR2 FQNEAQ (reference sequence). Trimming removed 4 bases from V and 2 bases from J, with 12 bases in between. CDR3 length: 15 amino acids. The CDR3 nucleotides read TGTGCCAGCAGCTCGGCAGGGGAGCCCTACAATGAGCAGTTCTTC. Its protein is CASSSAGEPYNEQFF. The complete variable domain, with remaining parts taken from reference TRBV7-9 and TRBJ2-1, reads DTGVSQNPRHKITKRGQNVTFRCDPISEHNRLYWYRQTLGQGPEFLTYFQNEAQLEKSRLLSDRFSAERPKGSFSTLEIQRTEQGDSAMYLCASSSAGEPYNEQFFGPGTRLTVL.

This chain joins TRBV7-9 and TRBJ2-3, with 10 nucleotides matching TRBD2. The CDR3 consists of 16 residues. The J segment lost 2 bases and the V segment lost 4 bases, leaving 6 bases of the junction unmatched. Germline CDR1 and CDR2: SEHNR and FQNEAQ (reference sequence). Here the CDR3 DNA reads TGTGCCAGCAGCTCCCTAGCGGGGGTATCCACAGATACGCAGTATTTT. This encodes CASSSLAGVSTDTQYF.

V gene TRBV6-1 combines with J gene TRBJ2-1; D may match TRBD1 or TRBD2 (7 bases each). V was cut by 2 bases and J by 4 bases, with 15 bases left in between. This CDR3 has 16 residues. CDR1 and CDR2 from the germline V gene are MNHNS and SASEGT. The CDR3 nucleotides are TGTGCCAGCAGTGAATGGGAGGGGGCTCTGTACAATGAGCAGTTCTTC. Translated, it gives CASSEWEGALYNEQFF.

The V gene is TRBV6-5, the J gene TRBJ1-1; D is undetermined. Germline CDR1 MNHEY, CDR2 SVGAGI. The length of the CDR3 is 14 residues. V was shortened by 2 bases and J by 3 bases, with 10 bases between the two germline ends. CDR3 residues: CASSYALRDTEAFF. The DNA of the CDR3 is TGTGCCAGCAGTTACGCTTTGAGGGACACTGAAGCTTTCTTT.

This chain connects TRBV7-6 to TRBJ1-4; TRBD1 matches 12 bases. Unmatched junction bases numbered 3, after V lost 5 bases and J lost 8 bases. CDR1 is SGHVS and CDR2 is FNYEAQ in the germline V gene. This CDR3 spans 14 amino acids. CDR3 DNA sequence: TGTGCCAGCAGCAGGGGACAGGGGGCAGAAAAACTGTTTTTT. The encoded protein is CASSRGQGAEKLFF.

As to this clone: Other DNA sequences within the sample encode an identical CDR3. The V call is TRBV9, the J call TRBJ2-7, with TRBD2 matching over 15 bases. Trimming at V came to 2 bases and at J to 4 bases, leaving 1 base not matched to a gene. The CDR3 loop spans 15 amino acids. The germline V gene has CDR1 SGDLS and CDR2 YYNGEE. The CDR3 here is CASSVGTSGRYEQYF. The CDR3 nucleotides read TGTGCCAGCAGCGTTGGGACTAGCGGGAGGTACGAGCAGTACTTC.